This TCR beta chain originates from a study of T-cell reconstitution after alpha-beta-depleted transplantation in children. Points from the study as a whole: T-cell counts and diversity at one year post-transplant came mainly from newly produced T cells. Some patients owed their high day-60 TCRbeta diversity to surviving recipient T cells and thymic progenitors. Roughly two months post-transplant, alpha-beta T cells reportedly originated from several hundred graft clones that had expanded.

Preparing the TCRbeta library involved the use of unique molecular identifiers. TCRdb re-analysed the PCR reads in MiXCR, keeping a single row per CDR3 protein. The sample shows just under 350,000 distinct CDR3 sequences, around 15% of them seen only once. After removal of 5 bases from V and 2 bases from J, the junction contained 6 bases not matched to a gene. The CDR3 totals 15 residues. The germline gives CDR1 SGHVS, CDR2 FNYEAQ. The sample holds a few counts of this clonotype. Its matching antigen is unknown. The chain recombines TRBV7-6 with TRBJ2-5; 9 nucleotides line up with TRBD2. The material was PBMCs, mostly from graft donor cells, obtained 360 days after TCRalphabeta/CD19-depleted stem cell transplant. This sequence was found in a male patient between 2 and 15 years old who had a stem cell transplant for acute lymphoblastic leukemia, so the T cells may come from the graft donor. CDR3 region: CASSHGLAPQETQYF. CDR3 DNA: TGTGCCAGCAGCCACGGACTAGCGCCACAAGAGACCCAGTACTTC.